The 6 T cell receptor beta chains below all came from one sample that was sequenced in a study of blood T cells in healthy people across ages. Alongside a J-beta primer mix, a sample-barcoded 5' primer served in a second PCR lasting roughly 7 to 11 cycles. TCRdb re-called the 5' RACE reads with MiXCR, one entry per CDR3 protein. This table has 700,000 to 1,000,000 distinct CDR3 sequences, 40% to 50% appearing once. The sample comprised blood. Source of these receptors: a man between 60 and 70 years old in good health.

The CDR3 reads CSATPGTSSYEQYF. The CDR3 nucleotides read TGCAGTGCTACCCCCGGGACTAGCTCCTACGAGCAGTACTTC. The chain links TRBV20-1 to TRBJ2-7; 8 nucleotides align to TRBD2. J gave up 0 bases and V 4 bases, and 5 bases lay outside the gene matches. This CDR3 comprises 14 residues. Germline CDR1 DFQATT, CDR2 SNEGSKA (reference sequence).

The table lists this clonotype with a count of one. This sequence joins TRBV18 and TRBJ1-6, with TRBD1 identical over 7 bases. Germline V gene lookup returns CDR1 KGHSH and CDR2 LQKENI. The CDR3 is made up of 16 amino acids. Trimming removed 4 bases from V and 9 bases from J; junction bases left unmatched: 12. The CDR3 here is CASSLLQGQTASPLHF. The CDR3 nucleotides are TGTGCCAGCTCACTGTTACAGGGACAGACTGCTTCACCCCTCCACTTT.

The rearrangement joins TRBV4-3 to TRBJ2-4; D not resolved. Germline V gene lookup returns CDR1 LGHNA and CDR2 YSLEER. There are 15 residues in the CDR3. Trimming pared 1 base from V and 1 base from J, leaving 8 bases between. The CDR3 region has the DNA TGCGCCAGCAGCCAAGTAGGCTCGGCCAAAAACATTCAGTACTTC. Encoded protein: CASSQVGSAKNIQYF.

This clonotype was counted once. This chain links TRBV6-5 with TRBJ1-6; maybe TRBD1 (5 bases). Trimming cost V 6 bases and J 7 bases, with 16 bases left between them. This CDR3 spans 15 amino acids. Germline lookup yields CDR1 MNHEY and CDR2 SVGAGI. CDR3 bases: TGTGCCAGCAGCCCCTCCGGACGGACAAATTCACCCCTCCACTTT. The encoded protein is CASSPSGRTNSPLHF.

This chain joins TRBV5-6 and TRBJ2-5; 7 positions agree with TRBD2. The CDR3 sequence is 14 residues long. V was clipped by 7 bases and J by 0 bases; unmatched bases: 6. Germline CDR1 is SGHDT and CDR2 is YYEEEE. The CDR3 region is CASGYGTNQETQYF. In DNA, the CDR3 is TGTGCCAGCGGCTATGGGACTAACCAAGAGACCCAGTACTTC.

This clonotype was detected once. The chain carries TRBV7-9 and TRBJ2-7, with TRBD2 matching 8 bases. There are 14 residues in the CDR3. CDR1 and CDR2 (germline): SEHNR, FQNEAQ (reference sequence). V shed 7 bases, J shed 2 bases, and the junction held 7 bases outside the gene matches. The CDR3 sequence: CASNVRGATYEQYF. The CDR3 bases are TGTGCCAGCAACGTGCGGGGGGCGACCTACGAGCAGTACTTC. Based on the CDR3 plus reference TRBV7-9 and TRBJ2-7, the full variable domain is DTGVSQNPRHKITKRGQNVTFRCDPISEHNRLYWYRQTLGQGPEFLTYFQNEAQLEKSRLLSDRFSAERPKGSFSTLEIQRTEQGDSAMYLCASNVRGATYEQYFGPGTRLTVT.